This T cell receptor (beta chain) was retrieved from a study of T cell responses to AZD1222 COVID-19 vaccine. Overall study results and limits: The donor cohort was predominantly white British with a female majority, and clonal diversity may have been underestimated.

Trimming shortened V by 1 base and J by 0 bases, and 7 bases separated the two germline ends. Germline V gene sequence: CDR1 LGHNA, CDR2 YSLEER. The CDR3 is 14 amino acids. Comment on this clone: Its specificity is unknown.

Using immunoSEQ multiplex PCR, the repertoire was profiled, and TCRdb retains in-frame clones only, with some absent. This sample contains over 140,000 clones. The receptor's source is an adult in good health. The chain joins TRBV4-3 to TRBJ2-7; no clear D gene. Sequences were obtained from peripheral blood. The chain's CDR3 is CASSQVLSSYEQYF. CDR3 DNA sequence: TGCGCCAGCAGCCAAGTTTTGAGCTCCTACGAGCAGTACTTC.